A single sample is the source of the 5 T cell receptor beta chains below, sequenced in a study of T cells after yellow fever vaccination. TCRdb re-derived calls from the 5' RACE reads in MiXCR, one entry per CDR3 protein. In the table there are some 200,000 distinct CDR3 sequences, about 3% of which are singletons. This sample comprised CD4+ T cells sorted from PBMCs, obtained 10 days after the yellow fever booster vaccination. These receptors all come from a young man who received the YFV17D yellow fever vaccine.

This clonotype was observed many times. This chain uses TRBV6-5 with TRBJ1-2, with no clear D. The CDR3 has 14 residues. V was trimmed by 0 bases and J by 2 bases, leaving 7 bases between them. CDR1 is MNHEY and CDR2 is SVGAGI in the germline V gene. CDR3 region: CASSYSRVNYGYTF. CDR3 nucleotides: TGTGCCAGCAGTTACTCGCGGGTGAACTATGGCTACACCTTC.

This clonotype was observed a few times. The chain joins TRBV28 to TRBJ1-3; D unclear. This CDR3 is 12 amino acids long. Germline assignment: CDR1 MDHEN and CDR2 SYDVKM. V was cut by 4 bases and J by 4 bases, with 5 bases left in between. CDR3 region: CASSWAGNTIYF. The CDR3 nucleotides read TGTGCCAGCAGTTGGGCCGGAAACACCATATATTTT. Supplemented by reference TRBV28 and TRBJ1-3, the full variable domain reads DVKVTQSSRYLVKRTGEKVFLECVQDMDHENMFWYRQDPGLGLRLIYFSYDVKMKEKGDIPEGYSVSREKKERFSLILESASTNQTSMYLCASSWAGNTIYFGEGSWLTVV.

This clonotype was seen many times. CDR3 nucleotide sequence: TGTGCCAGCAGTCGGGACTACACAGATACGCAGTATTTT. This sequence encodes CASSRDYTDTQYF. The rearrangement uses TRBV6-5 and TRBJ2-3; 7 nucleotides line up with TRBD2. The CDR3 length is 13 residues. J lost 2 bases, V lost 5 bases, and 1 base had no gene match. Germline V gives CDR1 MNHEY, CDR2 SVGAGI.

The V gene is TRBV3-1, the J gene TRBJ2-7; TRBD1 is a possible D gene (6 bases). The CDR3 spans 13 residues. Germline CDR1 is LGHDT and CDR2 is YNNKEL (reference sequence). Trimming stripped 1 base from V and 6 bases from J, with 10 bases between. CDR3 sequence: CASSQGWTAEQYF. The CDR3, as DNA: TGTGCCAGCAGCCAAGGGTGGACAGCCGAGCAGTACTTC.

This clonotype was detected ten times or more. Written as DNA, the CDR3 is TGTGCCAGCAGCAAAGAAGACTATGGCTACACCTTC. Amino acid sequence: CASSKEDYGYTF. This chain connects TRBV21-1 to TRBJ1-2. TRBV21-1 is a recognized pseudogene. The CDR3 contains 12 residues.